The next 17 T cell receptor beta chains were all read from a single sample in a study of T cell responses to AZD1222 COVID-19 vaccine. The protocol was immunoSEQ multiplex PCR, while the TCRdb copy is restricted to in-frame clones and leaves out a portion. The table has over 100,000 clones, more than 65% seen once; the top ten hold roughly 10%. The source was peripheral blood, collected on day 0 of AZD1222 vaccination. These receptors all come from an adult in good health.

In nucleotides, the CDR3 is TGTGCCAGCAGCCAGAGGGCGGGGGGAAATGAAAAACTGTTTTTT. Amino acid sequence: CASSQRAGGNEKLFF. This chain links TRBV3-1 (or the pseudogene TRBV3-2) with TRBJ1-4, with TRBD1 as a possible D gene (5 bases). This CDR3 contains 15 residues. V gave up 3 bases and J gave up 5 bases, with 13 bases separating them. Germline-derived CDR1 and CDR2 are LGHDT and YNNKEL (reference sequence).

The DNA for the CDR3 is TGTGCCAGCAGGGACCAGGTAAACACTGAAGCTTTCTTT. Encoded protein: CASRDQVNTEAFF. V gene TRBV6-5 combines with J gene TRBJ1-1; no clear D gene. The CDR3 runs to 13 residues. V was shortened by 6 bases and J by 2 bases, with 10 bases between the two germline ends. Germline V gene sequence: CDR1 MNHEY, CDR2 SVGAGI.

This clone has only one observation. This chain uses TRBV19 with TRBJ1-2; unclear D gene. The length of the CDR3 is 11 residues. Germline CDR1 and CDR2: LNHDA and SQIVND (reference sequence). Trimming stripped 7 bases from V and 2 bases from J, with 5 bases between. Written as DNA, the CDR3 is TGTGCCAGTATGCTCAACTATGGCTACACCTTC. Translation gives CASMLNYGYTF.

This chain uses TRBV19 with TRBJ1-1; 8 nucleotides align to TRBD1. Germline V gene data show CDR1 as LNHDA and CDR2 as SQIVND (reference sequence). V shed 10 bases, J shed 3 bases, and the junction held 7 bases outside the gene matches. The CDR3 loop spans 13 amino acids. DNA of the CDR3: TGTGCCACCGGACAGGGTGCAGACACTGAAGCTTTCTTT. It encodes CATGQGADTEAFF.

This rearrangement joins TRBV5-4 to TRBJ2-5; D gene ambiguous. CDR1 is SGHNT, CDR2 YYREEE, per germline (reference sequence). The CDR3 extends over 15 amino acids. V lost 0 bases to trimming and J lost 4 bases, with 13 bases between them. CDR3 in DNA: TGTGCCAGCAGCTTGGGCGGTGTCAATGGAGAGACCCAGTACTTC. Translation: CASSLGGVNGETQYF.

V gene TRBV24-1 combines with J gene TRBJ1-2, with 9 bases matching TRBD1. The V segment lost 5 bases and the J segment 8 bases; nucleotides outside the gene matches: 2. CDR1 KGHDR and CDR2 SFDVKD come from the germline V gene. This CDR3 is 12 amino acids long. The CDR3 sequence: CATSGGQGGYTF. In DNA form, the CDR3 reads TGTGCCACCAGTGGTGGACAGGGGGGCTACACCTTC.

This clone was recorded a few times. The chain is built from TRBV30 and TRBJ1-3, with a possible D match to TRBD1 (5 bases). The CDR3 extends over 13 amino acids. Per germline, CDR1 GTSNPN and CDR2 SVGIG (reference sequence). Between the trimmed V and J ends, which lost 8 bases and 8 bases, there was a span of 19 bases. Here the CDR3 reads CARGRRQGDTIYF. CDR3 in DNA: TGTGCCCGGGGGAGGCGCCAAGGGGACACCATATATTTT.

By share, this clone ranks as large. The gene calls are TRBV5-1 and TRBJ2-7; no firm D call. Trimming removed 6 bases from V and 2 bases from J, with 18 bases in between. Germline CDR1 reads SGHRS; CDR2 reads YFSETQ. This CDR3 has 15 amino acids. CDR3 DNA: TGCGCCAGCACCCTGGGTAGCAAACTCACCTACGAGCAGTACTTC. Its translation: CASTLGSKLTYEQYF. Together with reference TRBV5-1 and TRBJ2-7, the CDR3 gives the full variable domain: KAGVTQTPRYLIKTRGQQVTLSCSPISGHRSVSWYQQTPGQGLQFLFEYFSETQRNKGNFPGRFSGRQFSNSRSEMNVSTLELGDSALYLCASTLGSKLTYEQYFGPGTRLTVT.

This clone was found once. The J gene is TRBJ1-5, the V gene TRBV10-3; D gene ambiguous. V dropped 0 bases and J dropped 0 bases, with 6 bases sitting between them. CDR1 and CDR2 (germline): ENHRY, SYGVKD. The CDR3 is made up of 15 amino acids. The CDR3 DNA follows: TGTGCCATCAGTGAGTCGGGCATTAGCAATCAGCCCCAGCATTTT. Its translation: CAISESGISNQPQHF.

This CDR3 is CASRLGGHSNQPQHF. The DNA for the CDR3 is TGTGCCAGCAGACTAGGGGGGCATAGCAATCAGCCCCAGCATTTT. The chain is built from TRBV6-6 and TRBJ1-5; D is perhaps TRBD1 (6 bases). Trimming took 6 bases from V and 0 from J, leaving 12 bases between them. This CDR3 is built from 15 residues. From germline, CDR1 is MNHNY and CDR2 SVGAGI (reference sequence).

There are a few counts of this clone. The chain combines TRBV5-4 with TRBJ2-6; no reliable D call. The CDR3 loop spans 17 amino acids. V was trimmed by 5 bases and J by 3 bases, leaving 18 bases between them. The germline V gene encodes CDR1 SGHNT and CDR2 YYREEE (reference sequence). Here the CDR3 DNA reads TGTGCCAGCAGTCAAAAGCAGATGGGTAGTGGGGCCAACGTCCTGACTTTC. This translates into CASSQKQMGSGANVLTF.

The CDR3 region is CASSYRTGAAFF. In DNA, the CDR3 is TGTGCCAGCAGCTATCGGACAGGGGCCGCTTTCTTT. The rearrangement uses TRBV7-9 and TRBJ1-1; 9 positions match TRBD1. CDR1 SEHNR and CDR2 FQNEAQ come from the germline V gene (reference sequence). The CDR3 consists of 12 residues. Unmatched junction bases numbered 5, after V lost 4 bases and J lost 11 bases.

This clone was observed a few times. The J gene is TRBJ1-2, the V gene TRBV28, with TRBD1 matching over 7 bases. V shed 5 bases and J 7 bases; nucleotides not matched to a gene: 13. This CDR3 contains 15 residues. The V gene's germline CDR1 is MDHEN and CDR2 SYDVKM. CDR3 region: CASSPPDRALGGYTF. As DNA, the CDR3 is TGTGCCAGCAGTCCGCCCGACAGGGCCCTAGGTGGCTACACCTTC.

V and J are TRBV4-1 and TRBJ1-5; D ambiguous. Germline CDR1 and CDR2: MGHRA and YSYEKL. Trimming shortened V by 1 base and J by 3 bases, and 7 bases separated the two germline ends. The CDR3 covers 14 residues. The CDR3 reads CASSQGTDNQPQHF. Here the CDR3 DNA reads TGCGCCAGCAGCCAAGGGACCGACAATCAGCCCCAGCATTTT.

This clone has more than one count but fewer than ten. This chain connects TRBV28 to TRBJ2-7, with a tentative D call TRBD1 (5 bases). V was clipped by 5 bases and J by 6 bases, with 17 bases between them. Germline-derived CDR1 and CDR2 are MDHEN and SYDVKM. The CDR3 contains 14 residues. The CDR3, as DNA: TGTGCCAGCAGTCTAACCCGGACCCAGGGCGAGCAGTACTTC. It codes for CASSLTRTQGEQYF. Complete variable domain (other parts from reference TRBV28 and TRBJ2-7): DVKVTQSSRYLVKRTGEKVFLECVQDMDHENMFWYRQDPGLGLRLIYFSYDVKMKEKGDIPEGYSVSREKKERFSLILESASTNQTSMYLCASSLTRTQGEQYFGPGTRLTVT.

The J gene is TRBJ2-1, the V gene TRBV28; 7 nucleotides line up with TRBD1. This CDR3 is 16 amino acids long. Trimming took 5 bases from V and 5 from J; bases not matched to a gene: 12. CDR1 is MDHEN, CDR2 SYDVKM, per germline. DNA of the CDR3: TGTGCCAGCAGTCTGCGACAGGGTAACTTTAACAATGAGCAGTTCTTC. Translated: CASSLRQGNFNNEQFF.

The chain couples TRBV28 to TRBJ2-5; 9 bases align to TRBD1. The CDR3 runs to 16 residues. J lost 0 bases, V lost 5 bases, and 7 bases had no gene match. CDR1 and CDR2 (germline): MDHEN, SYDVKM. CDR3: CASSPVTGGNQETQYF. The CDR3 DNA reads as TGTGCCAGCAGTCCCGTGACAGGGGGAAACCAAGAGACCCAGTACTTC.